The 28 T cell receptor beta chains presented below share a single source sample, sequenced in a study of CD8 T cells in Susac syndrome. Random hexamers were used to reverse transcribe roughly 0.45 to 1 ug of RNA. TCRdb fed the immunoSEQ multiplex PCR reads into MiXCR, producing one record per CDR3 protein. The table lists 56,000 or so distinct CDR3 sequences, more than 85% of them singletons, with 0.75% in the top ten. Sample: CD8+ T cells from PBMCs. The receptors stem from a human donor with Susac syndrome.

CDR3 residues: CASSYGGGGTEAFF. The CDR3 DNA follows: TGTGCCAGCAGTTATGGTGGGGGCGGCACTGAAGCTTTCTTT. V is TRBV6-5 and J is TRBJ1-1, with D possibly matching TRBD1 (6 bases). Trimming pared 3 bases from V and 4 bases from J, leaving 12 bases between. This CDR3 comprises 14 residues. Per the germline V gene, CDR1 is MNHEY and CDR2 is SVGAGI.

The table lists this clonotype with a count of one. The chain employs TRBV15 and TRBJ1-5; the D gene is possibly TRBD1 (6 bases). Per the germline V gene, CDR1 is LNHNV and CDR2 is YYDKDF (reference sequence). V shed 0 bases and J shed 2 bases, with 14 bases lying between them. The CDR3 contains 17 residues. This CDR3 is CATSRDTGGQGNQPQHF. The DNA of the CDR3 is TGTGCCACCAGCAGAGATACCGGGGGGCAGGGCAATCAGCCCCAGCATTTT.

The chain couples TRBV29-1 to TRBJ2-3; TRBD2 agrees at 10 bases. This CDR3 has 15 amino acids. The V segment lost 6 bases and the J segment 1 base; nucleotides outside the gene matches: 7. Germline assignment: CDR1 SQVTM and CDR2 ANQGSEA. The DNA for the CDR3 is TGCAGCGTCGATCCCCTAGCGGGGGGCACAGATACGCAGTATTTT. This codes for CSVDPLAGGTDTQYF.

This chain uses TRBV6-2 or TRBV6-3 with TRBJ1-2; tentative D call: TRBD1 (6 bases). Germline V gene sequence: CDR1 MNHEY, CDR2 SVGEGT. The CDR3 is 14 residues long. The V and J ends lost 7 bases and 4 bases respectively, with 16 bases between them. CDR3 sequence reads: CASIPIQGIYGYTF. DNA of the CDR3: TGTGCCAGCATCCCGATACAGGGAATCTATGGCTACACCTTC.

The rearrangement joins TRBV30 to TRBJ2-1; 9 bases map to TRBD2. This CDR3 region has 15 residues. With 5 bases clipped from V and 0 bases from J, the junction kept 5 bases outside the gene matches. Germline V gene sequence: CDR1 GTSNPN, CDR2 SVGIG (reference sequence). The CDR3 sequence is CAWASGVNSYNEQFF. The CDR3 region has the DNA TGTGCCTGGGCTAGCGGGGTTAACTCCTACAATGAGCAGTTCTTC.

The chain couples TRBV6-5 to TRBJ2-7; 7 bases are shared with TRBD1. The CDR3 covers 18 residues. Losses at the gene ends were 3 bases for V and 3 bases for J; bases not matched to a gene: 17. Germline CDR1 reads MNHEY; CDR2 reads SVGAGI. In DNA, the CDR3 is TGTGCCAGCAGTTATCGCCGCCCAGGGCAGGGGGTTGACTACGAGCAGTACTTC. It specifies CASSYRRPGQGVDYEQYF.

This clonotype has just one count. CDR3 bases: TGCGCCAGCAGCCACGCACTCGGACTGATTTACGAGCAGTACTTC. Translation: CASSHALGLIYEQYF. The J gene is TRBJ2-7, the V gene TRBV4-3, with a weak D call TRBD2 (5 bases). Germline loops: CDR1 LGHNA, CDR2 YSLEER. CDR3 size: 15 residues. The V and J ends lost 3 bases and 4 bases respectively, with 16 bases between them.

V usage is TRBV29-1 and J usage is TRBJ2-1, with a possible D match to TRBD2 (5 bases). The CDR3 consists of 15 residues. V lost 1 base and J lost 3, with 13 bases in between. Germline assignment: CDR1 SQVTM and CDR2 ANQGSEA. CDR3 residues: CSVEGLSLDYNEQFF. The CDR3, as DNA: TGCAGCGTTGAAGGACTATCCTTGGACTACAATGAGCAGTTCTTC.

This sequence joins TRBV7-9 and TRBJ1-2; D might be TRBD1 (6 bases). This CDR3 spans 15 amino acids. CDR1 SEHNR and CDR2 FQNEAQ come from the germline V gene (reference sequence). The V end was cut by 1 base, the J end by 3 bases, with 12 bases between. The CDR3 nucleotides are TGTGCCAGCAGCTTAGGGCGGGGGCGTCACTATGGCTACACCTTC. Translating gives CASSLGRGRHYGYTF.

The rearrangement joins TRBV3-1 to TRBJ1-2, with a weak D call TRBD1 (5 bases). V lost 0 bases and J lost 0, with 8 bases in between. The CDR3 length is 15 residues. The V gene's germline CDR1 is LGHDT and CDR2 YNNKEL (reference sequence). The DNA of the CDR3 is TGTGCCAGCAGCCAAGAAGGGACCCCTAACTATGGCTACACCTTC. It is translated as CASSQEGTPNYGYTF.

This chain links TRBV9 with TRBJ2-1, with TRBD2 as a possible D gene (5 bases). This CDR3 is built from 14 residues. V dropped 3 bases and J dropped 8 bases, with 15 bases sitting between them. From germline, CDR1 is SGDLS and CDR2 YYNGEE. CDR3: CASSARGSEDEQFF. The CDR3 DNA reads TGTGCCAGCAGCGCTCGGGGATCGGAGGATGAGCAGTTCTTC.

The chain combines TRBV20-1 with TRBJ1-2; D perhaps matches TRBD1 (6 bases). The germline V and J ends were trimmed by 3 bases and 3 bases, with 14 bases remaining between them. The germline CDR1 and CDR2 sequences are DFQATT and SNEGSKA (reference sequence). The length of the CDR3 is 14 residues. DNA of the CDR3: TGCAGTGCTAGTTCGGCATCAGGGGACTATGGCTACACCTTC. Translating it yields CSASSASGDYGYTF.

The chain recombines TRBV12-3 or TRBV12-4 with TRBJ2-1, with 7 bases matching TRBD2. This CDR3 is built from 14 residues. Trimming removed 3 bases from V and 4 bases from J; junction bases left unmatched: 3. The CDR3 here is CASSLGGGYNEQFF. For the CDR3, the DNA is TGTGCCAGCAGTTTGGGCGGGGGTTACAATGAGCAGTTCTTC.

The chain links TRBV4-1 to TRBJ1-6, with a possible D match to TRBD1 (5 bases). This CDR3 contains 13 residues. Trimming left V 7 bases short and J 8 bases short, with 12 bases between. From germline, CDR1 is MGHRA and CDR2 YSYEKL. CDR3: CASTRQGDSPLHF. CDR3 DNA sequence: TGCGCCAGCACGAGGCAGGGTGATTCACCCCTCCACTTT.

The chain carries TRBV9 and TRBJ2-7; D gene unclear. The CDR3 is 14 residues long. The V gene's germline CDR1 is SGDLS and CDR2 YYNGEE. Trimming cost V 4 bases and J 3 bases, with 14 bases left between them. CDR3 amino acids: CASSPETLGYEQYF. In DNA form, the CDR3 reads TGTGCCAGCAGCCCGGAGACTTTAGGCTACGAGCAGTACTTC.

This chain connects TRBV30 to TRBJ2-3; maybe TRBD1 (6 bases). Germline values: CDR1 GTSNPN, CDR2 SVGIG (reference sequence). This CDR3 is built from 13 residues. V was shortened by 1 base and J by 5 bases, with 10 bases between the two germline ends. The CDR3 region is CAWSGQAGDTQYF. DNA for the CDR3: TGTGCCTGGAGTGGACAGGCGGGAGATACGCAGTATTTT.

The chain is built from TRBV12-3 or TRBV12-4 and TRBJ2-3, with D uncertain. The CDR3 totals 16 residues. Trimming cost V 0 bases and J 0 bases, with 10 bases left between them. CDR3 sequence (DNA): TGTGCCAGCAGTTTAGCCGTCTCCCCTAGCACAGATACGCAGTATTTT. Protein sequence: CASSLAVSPSTDTQYF.

V is TRBV28 and J is TRBJ2-3; TRBD1 might be the D (6 bases). The ends were cut back, 0 bases at V and 6 bases at J, with 13 bases in the middle. The germline V gene encodes CDR1 MDHEN and CDR2 SYDVKM. The CDR3 runs 15 residues. The CDR3 protein is CASSLWARGWDTQYF. CDR3 nucleotides: TGTGCCAGCAGTTTATGGGCCAGGGGTTGGGATACGCAGTATTTT.

This clonotype has only one observation. The chain joins TRBV28 to TRBJ2-7, with 8 bases matching TRBD2. Trimming at V came to 7 bases and at J to 0 bases, leaving 8 bases not matched to a gene. The CDR3 consists of 15 residues. In germline, CDR1 is MDHEN, CDR2 SYDVKM. CDR3: CASTRVAGSSYEQYF. The CDR3 DNA reads as TGTGCCAGCACCAGAGTAGCGGGGAGCTCCTACGAGCAGTACTTC.

The chain recombines TRBV29-1 with TRBJ1-2, with D unclear. V was pared by 0 bases and J by 5 bases, with 10 bases between. Germline values: CDR1 SQVTM, CDR2 ANQGSEA. The CDR3 has 13 residues. CDR3 nucleotides: TGCAGCGTTGAAGAGGGCACAGAATATGGCTACACCTTC. This translates into CSVEEGTEYGYTF. Full variable domain (outside the CDR3, taken from reference TRBV29-1 and TRBJ1-2): SAVISQKPSRDICQRGTSLTIQCQVDSQVTMMFWYRQQPGQSLTLIATANQGSEATYESGFVIDKFPISRPNLTFSTLTVSNMSPEDSSIYLCSVEEGTEYGYTFGSGTRLTVV.

The CDR3 spells CASSPGPPNSPLHF. The CDR3 DNA sequence: TGTGCCAGCAGCCCCGGACCGCCTAATTCACCCCTCCACTTT. This rearrangement joins TRBV4-2 to TRBJ1-6, with D unresolved. V lost 4 bases to trimming and J lost 6 bases, with 10 bases between them. Germline-derived CDR1 and CDR2 are LGHNA and YNFKEQ. The length of the CDR3 is 14 residues.

The chain joins TRBV30 to TRBJ1-1; the D is unclear. The V end was cut by 1 base, the J end by 0 bases, with 3 bases between. CDR3 length: 12 amino acids. Looked up from germline, CDR1 is GTSNPN and CDR2 is SVGIG (reference sequence). CDR3 in DNA: TGTGCCTGGAGTGAGCTGAACACTGAAGCTTTCTTT. Encoded protein: CAWSELNTEAFF.

The genes are TRBV5-4 and TRBJ2-5, with D unresolved. The germline V gene has CDR1 SGHNT and CDR2 YYREEE (reference sequence). There are 13 residues in the CDR3. Between the trimmed V and J ends, which lost 4 bases and 4 bases, there was a span of 11 bases. In DNA form, the CDR3 reads TGTGCCAGCAGCCCACACGTGAGAGAGACCCAGTACTTC. This encodes CASSPHVRETQYF. The full variable domain, in which reference TRBV5-4 and TRBJ2-5 provide the parts outside the CDR3, is ETGVTQSPTHLIKTRGQQVTLRCSSQSGHNTVSWYQQALGQGPQFIFQYYREEENGRGNFPPRFSGLQFPNYSSELNVNALELDDSALYLCASSPHVRETQYFGPGTRLLVL.

The chain carries TRBV7-9 and TRBJ2-5; the match to TRBD1 covers 8 bases. The CDR3 extends over 15 amino acids. Germline CDR1 and CDR2: SEHNR and FQNEAQ (reference sequence). After removal of 3 bases from V and 2 bases from J, the junction contained 5 bases not matched to a gene. CDR3 region: CASSFLRGPQETQYF. The DNA for the CDR3 is TGTGCCAGCAGCTTCCTCAGGGGGCCTCAAGAGACCCAGTACTTC.

The gene calls are TRBV12-3 or TRBV12-4 and TRBJ1-5, with 7 bases aligning to TRBD1. Trimming removed 8 bases from V and 6 bases from J; junction bases left unmatched: 7. This CDR3 region has 13 residues. CDR3 bases: TGTGCCAGCGAACAGGGGATACGTCAGCCCCAGCATTTT. Residues: CASEQGIRQPQHF.

V gene TRBV30 combines with J gene TRBJ2-5; 9 bases line up with TRBD1. J gave up 4 bases and V 7 bases, and 7 bases lay outside the gene matches. The germline CDR1 and CDR2 sequences are GTSNPN and SVGIG (reference sequence). The CDR3 runs 13 residues. DNA of the CDR3: TGTGCCTCGACAGGGGGGACGGGAGAGACCCAGTACTTC. Its translation is CASTGGTGETQYF.

V and J are TRBV13 and TRBJ2-7, with 7 nucleotides matching TRBD1. V trimming: 4 bases; J trimming: 3 bases; junction bases outside the gene matches: 6. From germline, CDR1 is PRHDT and CDR2 FYEKMQ (reference sequence). This CDR3 region has 14 residues. CDR3: CASSSRGTSYEQYF. DNA for the CDR3: TGTGCCAGCAGCTCCAGGGGGACAAGCTACGAGCAGTACTTC. The whole variable domain, filled in from reference TRBV13 and TRBJ2-7, reads AAGVIQSPRHLIKEKRETATLKCYPIPRHDTVYWYQQGPGQDPQFLISFYEKMQSDKGSIPDRFSAQQFSDYHSELNMSSLELGDSALYFCASSSRGTSYEQYFGPGTRLTVT.

V usage is TRBV15 and J usage is TRBJ2-1; 7 positions match TRBD1. CDR3 length equals 12 residues. Germline CDR1 LNHNV, CDR2 YYDKDF (reference sequence). V trimming: 8 bases; J trimming: 9 bases; junction bases outside the gene matches: 7. The CDR3 DNA reads as TGTGCCACCGCGACAGGGAACGGTGAGCAGTTCTTC. Amino acids: CATATGNGEQFF.